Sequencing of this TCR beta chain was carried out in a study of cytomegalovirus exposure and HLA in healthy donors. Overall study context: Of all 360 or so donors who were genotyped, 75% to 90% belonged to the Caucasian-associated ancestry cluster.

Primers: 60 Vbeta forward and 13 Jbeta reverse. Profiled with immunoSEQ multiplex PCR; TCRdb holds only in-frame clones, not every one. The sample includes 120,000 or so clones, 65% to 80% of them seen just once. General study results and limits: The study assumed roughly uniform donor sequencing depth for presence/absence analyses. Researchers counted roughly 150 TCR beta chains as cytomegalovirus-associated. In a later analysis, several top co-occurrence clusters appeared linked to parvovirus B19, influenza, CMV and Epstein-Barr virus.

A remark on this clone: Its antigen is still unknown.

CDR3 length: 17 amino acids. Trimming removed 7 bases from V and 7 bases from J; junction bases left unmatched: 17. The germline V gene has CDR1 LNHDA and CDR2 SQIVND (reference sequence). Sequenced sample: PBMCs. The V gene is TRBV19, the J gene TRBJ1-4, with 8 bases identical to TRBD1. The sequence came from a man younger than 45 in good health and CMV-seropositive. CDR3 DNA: TGTGCCAGTACCCCCAGAGGTGACGGGACAGGCGTTGAAAAACTGTTTTTT. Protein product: CASTPRGDGTGVEKLFF. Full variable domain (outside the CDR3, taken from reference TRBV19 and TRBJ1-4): DGGITQSPKYLFRKEGQNVTLSCEQNLNHDAMYWYRQDPGQGLRLIYYSQIVNDFQKGDIAEGYSVSREKKESFPLTVTSAQKNPTAFYLCASTPRGDGTGVEKLFFGSGTQLSVL.